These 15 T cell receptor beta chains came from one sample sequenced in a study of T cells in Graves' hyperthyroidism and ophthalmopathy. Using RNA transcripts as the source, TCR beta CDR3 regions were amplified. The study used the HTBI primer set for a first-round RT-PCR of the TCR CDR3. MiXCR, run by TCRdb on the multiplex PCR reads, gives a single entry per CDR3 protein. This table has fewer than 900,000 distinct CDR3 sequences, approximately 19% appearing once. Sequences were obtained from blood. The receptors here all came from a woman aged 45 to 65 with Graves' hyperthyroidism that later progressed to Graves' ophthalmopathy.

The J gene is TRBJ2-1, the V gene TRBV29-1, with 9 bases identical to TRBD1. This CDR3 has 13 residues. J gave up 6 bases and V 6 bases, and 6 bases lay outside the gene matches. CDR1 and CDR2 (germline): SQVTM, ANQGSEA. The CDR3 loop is CSVTGTGFNEQFF. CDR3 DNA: TGCAGCGTCACCGGGACAGGGTTCAATGAGCAGTTCTTC.

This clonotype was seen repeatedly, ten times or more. This chain's CDR3 is CASSLRGVEQFF. In DNA form, the CDR3 reads TGTGCCAGCAGCCTGCGGGGGGTTGAGCAGTTCTTC. The J gene is TRBJ2-1, the V gene TRBV3-1, with 8 bases lining up with TRBD2. The CDR3 runs 12 residues. The V gene's germline CDR1 is LGHDT and CDR2 YNNKEL (reference sequence). V dropped 4 bases and J dropped 9; count of bases not matched to a gene: 2.

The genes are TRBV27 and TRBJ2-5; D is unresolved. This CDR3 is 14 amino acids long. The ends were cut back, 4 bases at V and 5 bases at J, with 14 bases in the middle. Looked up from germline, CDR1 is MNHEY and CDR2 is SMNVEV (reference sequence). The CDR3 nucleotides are TGTGCCAGCAGTTGGGGTAGGGTGGCGGAGACCCAGTACTTC. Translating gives CASSWGRVAETQYF.

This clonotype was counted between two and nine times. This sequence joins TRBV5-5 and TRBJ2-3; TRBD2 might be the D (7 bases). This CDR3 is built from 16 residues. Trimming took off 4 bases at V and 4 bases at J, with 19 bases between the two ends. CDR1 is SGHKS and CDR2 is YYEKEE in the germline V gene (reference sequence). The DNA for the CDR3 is TGTGCCAGCAGCGCCAAGGAGGGGAGGGGGTCAGATACGCAGTATTTT. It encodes CASSAKEGRGSDTQYF.

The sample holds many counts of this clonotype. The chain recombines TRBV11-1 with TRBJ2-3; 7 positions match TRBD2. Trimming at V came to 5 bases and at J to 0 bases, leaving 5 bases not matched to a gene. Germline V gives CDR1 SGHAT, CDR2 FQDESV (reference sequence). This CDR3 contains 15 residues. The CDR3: CASSRSGTSTDTQYF. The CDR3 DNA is TGTGCCAGCAGCAGAAGCGGGACCAGCACAGATACGCAGTATTTT.

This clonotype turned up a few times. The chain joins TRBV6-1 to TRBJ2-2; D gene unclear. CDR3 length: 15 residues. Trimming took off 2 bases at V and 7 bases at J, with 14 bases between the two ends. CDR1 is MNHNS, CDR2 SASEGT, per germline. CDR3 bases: TGTGCCAGCAGTGAATTTATCGCTAGGATCGGGGAGCTGTTTTTT. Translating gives CASSEFIARIGELFF.

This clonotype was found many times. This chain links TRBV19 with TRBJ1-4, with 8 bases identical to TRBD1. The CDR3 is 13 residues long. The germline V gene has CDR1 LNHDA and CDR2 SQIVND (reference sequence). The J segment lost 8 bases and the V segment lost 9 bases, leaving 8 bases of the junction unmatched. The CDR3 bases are TGTGCCAGCAGAGGACAGGGAGGCGAAAAACTGTTTTTT. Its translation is CASRGQGGEKLFF. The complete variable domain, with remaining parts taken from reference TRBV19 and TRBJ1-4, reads DGGITQSPKYLFRKEGQNVTLSCEQNLNHDAMYWYRQDPGQGLRLIYYSQIVNDFQKGDIAEGYSVSREKKESFPLTVTSAQKNPTAFYLCASRGQGGEKLFFGSGTQLSVL.

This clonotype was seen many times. Here the CDR3 reads CASTGGGRTDTQYF. The CDR3 nucleotides read TGTGCCAGCACCGGTGGGGGCCGCACAGATACGCAGTATTTT. This chain links TRBV3-1 with TRBJ2-3; D may be TRBD1 (6 bases). Trimming removed 7 bases at V and 1 base at J, with 12 bases between. Germline values: CDR1 LGHDT, CDR2 YNNKEL (reference sequence). CDR3 length: 14 amino acids.

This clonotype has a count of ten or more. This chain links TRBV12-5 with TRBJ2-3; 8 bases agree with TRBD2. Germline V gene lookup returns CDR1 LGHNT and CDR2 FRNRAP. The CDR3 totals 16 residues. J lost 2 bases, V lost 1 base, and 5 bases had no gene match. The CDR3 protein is CASGLGSGLDTDTQYF. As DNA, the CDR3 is TGTGCTAGTGGTTTGGGGTCGGGACTAGACACAGATACGCAGTATTTT.

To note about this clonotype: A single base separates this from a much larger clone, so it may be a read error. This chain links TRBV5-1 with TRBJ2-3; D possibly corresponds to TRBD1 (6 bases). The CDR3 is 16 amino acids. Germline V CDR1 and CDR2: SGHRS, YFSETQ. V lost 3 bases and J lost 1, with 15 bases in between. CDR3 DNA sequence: TGCGCCAGCAGCTCCCGATGGGGGCCTGGCACAGATACGCAGTATTTT. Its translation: CASSSRWGPGTDTQYF.

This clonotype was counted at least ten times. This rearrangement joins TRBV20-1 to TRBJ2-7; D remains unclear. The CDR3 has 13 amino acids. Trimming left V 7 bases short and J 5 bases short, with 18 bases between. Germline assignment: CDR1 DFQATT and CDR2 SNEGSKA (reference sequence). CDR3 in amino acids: CSVRGGSLHEQYF. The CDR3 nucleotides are TGCAGTGTTCGAGGCGGCAGCCTCCACGAGCAGTACTTC.

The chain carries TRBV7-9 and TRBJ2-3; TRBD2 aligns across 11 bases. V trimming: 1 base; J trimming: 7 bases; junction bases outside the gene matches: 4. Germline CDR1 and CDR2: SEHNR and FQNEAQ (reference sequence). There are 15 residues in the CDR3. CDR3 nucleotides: TGTGCCAGCAGCTTAGAACTAGCGGGGGTTCATACGCAGTATTTT. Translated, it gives CASSLELAGVHTQYF.

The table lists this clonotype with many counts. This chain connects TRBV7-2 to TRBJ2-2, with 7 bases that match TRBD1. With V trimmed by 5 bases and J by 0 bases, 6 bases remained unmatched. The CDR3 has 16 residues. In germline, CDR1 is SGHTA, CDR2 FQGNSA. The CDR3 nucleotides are TGTGCCAGCAGCCGCGACAGGGTCTCGAACACCGGGGAGCTGTTTTTT. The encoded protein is CASSRDRVSNTGELFF.

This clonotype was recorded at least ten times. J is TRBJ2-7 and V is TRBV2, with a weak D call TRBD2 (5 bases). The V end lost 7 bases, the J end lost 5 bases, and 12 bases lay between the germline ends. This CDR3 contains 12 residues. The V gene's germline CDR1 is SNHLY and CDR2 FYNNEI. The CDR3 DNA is TGTGCCAGCACCCTCGGACTCAACGAGCAGTACTTC. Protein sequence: CASTLGLNEQYF.

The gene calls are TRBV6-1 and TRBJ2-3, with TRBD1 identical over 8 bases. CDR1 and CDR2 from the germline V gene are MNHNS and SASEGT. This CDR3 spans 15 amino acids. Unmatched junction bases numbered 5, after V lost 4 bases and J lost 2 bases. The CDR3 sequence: CASSGTGSHTDTQYF. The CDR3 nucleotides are TGTGCCAGCAGTGGGACAGGGTCCCACACAGATACGCAGTATTTT.